A single sample is the source of the 17 T cell receptor beta chains below, sequenced in a study of radiation and T cells in renal cell carcinoma. As to time point: blood 4 weeks post-SBRT, at nephrectomy. As to treatment: 15 Gy SBRT to primary tumor, nephrectomy 4 weeks later. Using immunoSEQ multiplex PCR, the repertoire was profiled, and TCRdb retains in-frame clones only, with some absent. The data contain 65,000 or so clones, about 83% of them singletons. The source material was blood, sampled from a patient whose treatment included radiotherapy and nephrectomy. The receptors come from a man aged 60 to 69 with renal cell carcinoma.

This clone was picked up a small number of times. The rearrangement links TRBV7-8 to TRBJ1-3; D remains unclear. The germline CDR1 and CDR2 sequences are SGHVS and FQNEAQ. This CDR3 region has 15 residues. V was cut by 5 bases and J by 0 bases, with 11 bases left in between. The CDR3: CASSGRLSSGNTIYF. CDR3 bases: TGTGCCAGCAGCGGACGGCTGAGCTCTGGAAACACCATATATTTT. Full variable domain (rest looked up from reference TRBV7-8 and TRBJ1-3): GAGVSQSPRYKVAKRGQDVALRCDPISGHVSLFWYQQALGQGPEFLTYFQNEAQLDKSGLPSDRFFAERPEGSVSTLKIQRTQQEDSAVYLCASSGRLSSGNTIYFGEGSWLTVV.

The chain uses TRBV5-1 and TRBJ2-7; D is tentatively TRBD1 or TRBD2 (5 bases each). The CDR3 contains 16 residues. Germline CDR1 reads SGHRS; CDR2 reads YFSETQ. V was pared by 1 base and J by 1 base, with 15 bases between. The CDR3 region is CASSLSGTPRSYEQYF. In DNA, the CDR3 is TGCGCCAGCAGCTTGAGTGGGACCCCAAGGTCCTACGAGCAGTACTTC.

The rearrangement links TRBV21-1 to TRBJ2-7. TRBV21-1 is reported as a pseudogene. This CDR3 has 14 residues. The CDR3 bases are TGTGCCAGCAGCTTATGCTCCTGGGATTACGAGCAGTACGTC. Translated, it gives CASSLCSWDYEQYV.

CDR3 sequence: CASSQKEGDNNEQFF. In nucleotides, the CDR3 is TGTGCCAGCAGTCAAAAAGAGGGAGACAACAATGAGCAGTTCTTC. The J gene is TRBJ2-1, the V gene TRBV4-2; the D gene is possibly TRBD2 (5 bases). Trimming removed 6 bases at V and 5 bases at J, with 17 bases between. The CDR3 length is 15 residues. The germline V gene encodes CDR1 LGHNA and CDR2 YNFKEQ.

The V call is TRBV9, the J call TRBJ2-3; 8 nucleotides match TRBD2. V was clipped by 4 bases and J by 4 bases; unmatched bases: 11. Looked up from germline, CDR1 is SGDLS and CDR2 is YYNGEE. This CDR3 is built from 16 residues. The CDR3 loop is CASSLNRAGVSDTQYF. The CDR3 coding sequence is TGTGCCAGCAGCCTCAATAGAGCGGGAGTTTCAGATACGCAGTATTTT.

This clone was detected only a few times. The chain carries TRBV2 and TRBJ1-2; TRBD1 matches at 8 bases. Germline V CDR1 and CDR2: SNHLY, FYNNEI. This CDR3 contains 15 residues. V lost 6 bases and J lost 7; bases outside the gene matches: 13. The CDR3: CASSPIRTGRRGYTF. The CDR3, as DNA: TGTGCCAGCAGCCCAATACGGACAGGGCGACGTGGCTACACCTTC.

The table lists this clone with many counts. V gene TRBV11-1 combines with J gene TRBJ2-1, with 12 bases matching TRBD2. CDR3 length: 14 residues. V shed 9 bases, J shed 7 bases, and the junction held 7 bases outside the gene matches. CDR1 and CDR2 (germline): SGHAT, FQDESV (reference sequence). This CDR3 reads CASCPSGRANEQFF. The CDR3 DNA reads as TGTGCCAGTTGTCCTAGCGGGAGGGCGAATGAGCAGTTCTTC.

The genes are TRBV18 and TRBJ1-1, with D unresolved. Germline CDR1 and CDR2: KGHSH and LQKENI. CDR3 length: 12 amino acids. V lost 5 bases, J lost 5 bases, and 9 bases lay in between. The CDR3 here is CASSTRETEAFF. Here the CDR3 DNA reads TGTGCCAGCTCAACGAGGGAGACTGAAGCTTTCTTT. The entire variable domain, with the rest obtained from reference TRBV18 and TRBJ1-1, is as follows: NAGVMQNPRHLVRRRGQEARLRCSPMKGHSHVYWYRQLPEEGLKFMVYLQKENIIDESGMPKERFSAEFPKEGPSILRIQQVVRGDSAAYFCASSTRETEAFFGQGTRLTVV.

The rearrangement links TRBV7-2 to TRBJ1-3; D unclear. CDR1 SGHTA and CDR2 FQGNSA come from the germline V gene. The CDR3 consists of 15 residues. V was pared by 3 bases and J by 0 bases, with 9 bases between. CDR3 amino acids: CASSLFRLSGNTIYF. As DNA, the CDR3 is TGTGCCAGCAGCTTGTTCCGGCTCTCTGGAAACACCATATATTTT.

The gene calls are TRBV6-5 and TRBJ1-5; a weak D match, TRBD1 (5 bases). Per germline, CDR1 MNHEY and CDR2 SVGAGI. The V and J ends lost 6 bases and 7 bases respectively, with 19 bases between them. The CDR3 contains 15 residues. The CDR3 sequence is CASRLDSAAGQPQHF. In nucleotides, the CDR3 is TGTGCCAGCAGACTCGACAGCGCGGCAGGCCAGCCCCAGCATTTT.

This chain joins TRBV10-3 and TRBJ2-7, with 13 bases matching TRBD2. J lost 6 bases, V lost 2 bases, and 4 bases had no gene match. The CDR3 is made up of 15 amino acids. Germline values: CDR1 ENHRY, CDR2 SYGVKD. DNA of the CDR3: TGTGCCATCAGTGAGCGGACTAGCGGGAGTGGCGAGCAGTACGTC. It is translated as CAISERTSGSGEQYV.

Points on this clone: Different DNA sequences within this sample yield the same CDR3. The V gene is TRBV27, the J gene TRBJ1-5; no clear D gene. Germline-derived CDR1 and CDR2 are MNHEY and SMNVEV (reference sequence). Trimming stripped 2 bases from V and 0 bases from J, with 8 bases between. The CDR3 is 15 residues long. The CDR3 region has the DNA TGTGCCAGCAGTTTAGCGGGGTATAGCAATCAGCCCCAGCATTTT. This sequence encodes CASSLAGYSNQPQHF.

The J gene is TRBJ2-3, the V gene TRBV7-2; TRBD2 agrees at 13 bases. V lost 1 base and J lost 6; bases outside the gene matches: 7. There are 17 residues in the CDR3. Germline CDR1 is SGHTA and CDR2 is FQGNSA. Written as DNA, the CDR3 is TGTGCCAGCAGCTTAGGGAGGACTAGCGGGGGAGGGGATACGCAGTATTTT. Amino acid sequence: CASSLGRTSGGGDTQYF.

The chain carries TRBV2 and TRBJ1-1; D is possibly TRBD1 (5 bases). V was shortened by 5 bases and J by 8 bases, with 12 bases between the two germline ends. The CDR3 is 12 residues long. CDR1 and CDR2 (germline): SNHLY, FYNNEI. The CDR3 loop is CASSQGFTEAFF. The CDR3 nucleotides read TGTGCCAGCAGTCAGGGTTTTACGGAAGCTTTCTTT.

This clone was seen just once. This chain links TRBV7-2 with TRBJ2-2, with 7 bases matching TRBD2. The CDR3 runs 16 residues. Germline V gene lookup returns CDR1 SGHTA and CDR2 FQGNSA. Trimming took 5 bases from V and 5 from J; bases not matched to a gene: 11. The CDR3 sequence: CASSPPLAGVTGELFF. DNA of the CDR3: TGTGCCAGCAGCCCGCCCCTGGCGGGGGTAACCGGGGAGCTGTTTTTT.

The chain uses TRBV4-3 and TRBJ1-2, with 7 bases lining up with TRBD1. V was pared by 2 bases and J by 7 bases, with 7 bases of the junction left unmatched. CDR1 and CDR2 from the germline V gene are LGHNA and YSLEER. This CDR3 spans 14 amino acids. CDR3 amino acids: CASSQLTGDGGYTF. The CDR3 DNA is TGCGCCAGCAGCCAACTAACAGGGGATGGTGGCTACACCTTC.

V and J are TRBV6-5 and TRBJ2-1; 10 bases fit TRBD1. This CDR3 contains 16 residues. V lost 2 bases, J lost 10 bases, and 11 bases stayed unmatched. The germline V gene has CDR1 MNHEY and CDR2 SVGAGI. The chain's CDR3 is CASSYDRQGARGEQFF. DNA for the CDR3: TGTGCCAGCAGTTACGACAGACAGGGGGCGCGAGGGGAGCAGTTCTTC.